This T cell receptor (beta chain) was identified during a study of OX40 agonist ivuxolimab in advanced cancers. Study results and caveats: The study found among the lowest clonal expansion in partial responders at 0.1-3.0 mg/kg. CD4+ and CD8+ blood T cells expanded clonally by week 6 at 0.1 to 3.0 mg/kg.

Of note for this clone: Its antigen is not known.

CDR1 is SGHDT and CDR2 is YYEEEE in the germline V gene. The V and J ends lost 6 bases and 4 bases, in that order; junction bases with no gene match: 13. This CDR3 comprises 19 residues. Assay: immunoSEQ multiplex PCR; the TCRdb copy retains only in-frame clones and omits some. The table lists over 35,000 clones, approximately 85% of them singletons. V usage is TRBV5-6 and J usage is TRBJ2-4; 16 bases are shared with TRBD2. The source was CD4+ or CD8+ T cells sorted from blood, collected in a trial of the OX40 agonist ivuxolimab. The TCR comes from an adult with an advanced solid tumor such as melanoma, head and neck, liver or kidney cancer. The CDR3 DNA is TGTGCCAGCATGCCTTTGGCGGGACTAGCGGGAGGGTTTAAAAACATTCAGTACTTC. Its protein is CASMPLAGLAGGFKNIQYF.